This passage covers 28 T cell receptor beta chains from one sample sequenced in a study of cytomegalovirus exposure and HLA in healthy donors. The PCR ran on 60 Vbeta and 13 Jbeta primers. Some clones are missing from TCRdb's copy, which holds only in-frame ones; the method was immunoSEQ multiplex PCR. This sample carries 100,000 to 150,000 clones, more than 65% of them seen once, and the ten largest clones take roughly 12%. The sequencing sample was made of PBMCs. The receptors here all came from a woman between 40 and 50 years old in good health and CMV-seropositive.

This clone was counted once. The chain combines TRBV28 with TRBJ1-2; no clear D. The germline gives CDR1 MDHEN, CDR2 SYDVKM. The CDR3 is 12 amino acids. The V end lost 4 bases, the J end lost 4 bases, and 7 bases lay between the germline ends. CDR3 sequence (DNA): TGTGCCAGCAGTTCGGGAGTCTATGGCTACACCTTC. Translating gives CASSSGVYGYTF.

The rearrangement uses TRBV4-2 and TRBJ1-4; 10 positions match TRBD1. V lost 8 bases and J lost 8; bases outside the gene matches: 5. This CDR3 has 13 residues. CDR1 is LGHNA and CDR2 is YNFKEQ in the germline V gene. The CDR3 DNA reads TGTGCCAGCTCGGGGACAGGGGACGAAAAACTGTTTTTT. Encoded protein: CASSGTGDEKLFF.

This clone has just a few counts. One end of the junction is discordant with germline, which a read error may explain. The chain recombines TRBV6-1 with TRBJ2-7; 8 bases match TRBD1. CDR1 and CDR2 from the germline V gene are MNHNS and SASEGT. The CDR3 has 15 amino acids. The CDR3: CASSEDRGSAYEQYF. The CDR3 bases are TGTGCCAGCAGCGAAGACAGGGGATCGGCCTACGAGCAGTACTTC.

A few counts support this clone. The CDR3 here is CASSDTRGTGFCEQYF. As DNA, the CDR3 is TGCGCCAGCAGTGACACGAGAGGGACAGGGTTTTGTGAGCAGTACTTC. The J gene is TRBJ2-7, the V gene TRBV10-1; 9 bases match TRBD1. The trim removed 3 bases at V and 7 bases at J, leaving 13 bases unmatched. Germline CDR1 reads WNHNN; CDR2 reads SYGVQD (reference sequence). The CDR3 contains 16 residues.

About this clone itself: This same CDR3 is encoded by further DNA sequences in the sample. The chain combines TRBV9 with TRBJ2-7, with D tentatively TRBD2 (7 bases). This CDR3 is built from 15 residues. Between the trimmed V and J ends, which lost 2 bases and 3 bases, there was a span of 15 bases. The germline CDR1 and CDR2 sequences are SGDLS and YYNGEE. CDR3 residues: CASSVGGQGVYEQYF. The CDR3 DNA follows: TGTGCCAGCAGCGTGGGGGGGCAGGGAGTCTACGAGCAGTACTTC.

The chain has TRBV9 and TRBJ2-5; D possibly corresponds to TRBD1 (6 bases). CDR1 is SGDLS, CDR2 YYNGEE, per germline. V was cut by 0 bases and J by 5 bases, with 11 bases left in between. CDR3 length: 14 amino acids. CDR3 loop: CASSVDRDGETQYF. The CDR3 DNA reads TGTGCCAGCAGCGTAGACAGGGATGGGGAGACCCAGTACTTC.

This CDR3 reads CASSTPGTAINEQFF. CDR3 coding DNA: TGTGCCAGTAGTACCCCCGGGACAGCTATCAATGAGCAGTTCTTC. The V call is TRBV19, the J call TRBJ2-1; TRBD1 aligns across 7 bases. With 4 bases clipped from V and 6 bases from J, the junction kept 9 bases outside the gene matches. The CDR3 consists of 15 residues. Germline assignment: CDR1 LNHDA and CDR2 SQIVND (reference sequence).

The chain joins TRBV9 to TRBJ2-2; 7 nucleotides agree with TRBD2. The length of the CDR3 is 16 residues. V gave up 1 base and J gave up 5 bases; unmatched junction bases: 8. Germline V gene data show CDR1 as SGDLS and CDR2 as YYNGEE. The CDR3, as DNA: TGTGCCAGCAGCGTATTCGCGGGAGTGGGGACCGGGGAGCTGTTTTTT. It codes for CASSVFAGVGTGELFF.

This clone occurred a few times. The rearrangement links TRBV7-9 to TRBJ1-2; D unresolved. The CDR3 consists of 13 residues. The ends were cut back, 3 bases at V and 2 bases at J, with 7 bases in the middle. Germline V CDR1 and CDR2: SEHNR, FQNEAQ (reference sequence). The CDR3 here is CASSFGRNYGYTF. Written as DNA, the CDR3 is TGTGCCAGCAGCTTCGGCAGGAACTATGGCTACACCTTC.

This clone is a singleton in its sample. V and J are TRBV28 and TRBJ2-7; the match to TRBD2 covers 11 bases. There are 15 residues in the CDR3. V trimming: 4 bases; J trimming: 5 bases; junction bases outside the gene matches: 7. Germline CDR1 reads MDHEN; CDR2 reads SYDVKM. CDR3 region: CASSSRSGRVNEQYF. CDR3 nucleotides: TGTGCCAGCAGTTCCCGTAGCGGGAGGGTCAACGAGCAGTACTTC.

In this sample, this clone turned up once. The chain employs TRBV5-1 and TRBJ2-3; 13 nucleotides align to TRBD2. The CDR3 spans 16 residues. CDR1 is SGHRS and CDR2 is YFSETQ in the germline V gene. The J segment lost 2 bases and the V segment lost 4 bases, leaving 4 bases of the junction unmatched. The CDR3 sequence: CASSTGLAGTTDTQYF. CDR3 DNA: TGCGCCAGCAGCACGGGACTAGCGGGAACCACAGATACGCAGTATTTT. Full variable domain (outside the CDR3, taken from reference TRBV5-1 and TRBJ2-3): KAGVTQTPRYLIKTRGQQVTLSCSPISGHRSVSWYQQTPGQGLQFLFEYFSETQRNKGNFPGRFSGRQFSNSRSEMNVSTLELGDSALYLCASSTGLAGTTDTQYFGPGTRLTVL.

The chain uses TRBV6-1 and TRBJ2-3; 9 positions agree with TRBD2. V dropped 11 bases and J dropped 6; count of bases not matched to a gene: 6. CDR3 length: 12 residues. From germline, CDR1 is MNHNS and CDR2 SASEGT. The chain's CDR3 is CAGGRAGDTQYF. The CDR3 DNA is TGTGCCGGCGGGAGGGCCGGGGATACGCAGTATTTT.

The rearrangement links TRBV6-1 to TRBJ1-1; a weak D match, TRBD1 (6 bases). CDR3 length: 12 amino acids. The V gene's germline CDR1 is MNHNS and CDR2 SASEGT. Trimming left V 5 bases short and J 8 bases short, with 12 bases between. CDR3 coding DNA: TGTGCCAGCAGTTCATACCAGGGGGAAGCTTTCTTT. This gives the protein CASSSYQGEAFF.

The gene calls are TRBV7-9 and TRBJ2-3, with 12 bases that match TRBD2. V lost 4 bases and J lost 0; bases outside the gene matches: 11. CDR1 is SEHNR and CDR2 is FQNEAQ in the germline V gene (reference sequence). The CDR3 has 19 amino acids. CDR3 region: CASSSLELAGGPSTDTQYF. In DNA form, the CDR3 reads TGTGCCAGCAGCTCCCTGGAACTAGCGGGAGGCCCTAGCACAGATACGCAGTATTTT.

This chain joins TRBV18 and TRBJ2-1, with 7 bases lining up with TRBD1. After removal of 2 bases from V and 6 bases from J, the junction contained 7 bases not matched to a gene. This CDR3 has 15 amino acids. Germline-derived CDR1 and CDR2 are KGHSH and LQKENI. The CDR3 loop is CASSPGRGSSNEQFF. CDR3 bases: TGTGCCAGCTCACCAGGCAGGGGGTCATCCAATGAGCAGTTCTTC.

The genes are TRBV6-5 and TRBJ1-6, with TRBD1 matching 9 bases. Per the germline V gene, CDR1 is MNHEY and CDR2 is SVGAGI. The V segment lost 0 bases and the J segment 14 bases; nucleotides outside the gene matches: 8. The length of the CDR3 is 15 residues. The CDR3: CASSYSRGQGGTLHF. The CDR3 DNA follows: TGTGCCAGCAGTTACTCCCGGGGACAGGGAGGGACCCTCCACTTT.

The chain uses TRBV7-9 and TRBJ2-1; 10 nucleotides match TRBD2. In germline, CDR1 is SEHNR, CDR2 FQNEAQ (reference sequence). V trimming: 5 bases; J trimming: 7 bases; junction bases outside the gene matches: 11. This CDR3 has 16 residues. The CDR3 reads CASSRRGGLALNEQFF. CDR3 DNA: TGTGCCAGCAGCCGGAGAGGGGGACTAGCGTTGAATGAGCAGTTCTTC.

The rearrangement links TRBV28 to TRBJ2-4, with TRBD2 matching 8 bases. This CDR3 is 16 amino acids long. Per germline, CDR1 MDHEN and CDR2 SYDVKM. The V gene end was trimmed by 4 bases and the J gene end by 3 bases; junction bases not matched to a gene: 8. CDR3 bases: TGTGCCAGCAGTTCCCTAAGCGGGAGAGGCAAAAACATTCAGTACTTC. Protein: CASSSLSGRGKNIQYF.

J is TRBJ2-1 and V is TRBV7-2, with 11 bases aligning to TRBD2. Germline trimming cut 6 bases from V and 7 bases from J; bases unmatched to any gene: 8. This CDR3 spans 15 amino acids. CDR1 is SGHTA and CDR2 is FQGNSA in the germline V gene. CDR3 bases: TGTGCCAGCAGTTCGACTAGCGGGAACCGGAATGAGCAGTTCTTC. It specifies CASSSTSGNRNEQFF.

V and J are TRBV9 and TRBJ2-3; no firm D call. V gave up 3 bases and J gave up 3 bases, with 5 bases separating them. The CDR3 has 12 amino acids. The V gene's germline CDR1 is SGDLS and CDR2 YYNGEE. CDR3 protein: CASSALTDTQYF. The CDR3 DNA sequence: TGTGCCAGCAGCGCCCTTACAGATACGCAGTATTTT. Variable domain in full (rest from reference TRBV9 and TRBJ2-3): DSGVTQTPKHLITATGQRVTLRCSPRSGDLSVYWYQQSLDQGLQFLIQYYNGEERAKGNILERFSAQQFPDLHSELNLSSLELGDSALYFCASSALTDTQYFGPGTRLTVL.

For this clone: A single base is all that separates this from a far larger clone, so a read error is likely. Other DNA sequences within the sample encode an identical CDR3. The genes are TRBV5-1 and TRBJ2-3, with a tentative D call TRBD2 (6 bases). V was clipped by 1 base and J by 3 bases, with 12 bases between them. The length of the CDR3 is 15 residues. Germline loops: CDR1 SGHRS, CDR2 YFSETQ. The CDR3 loop reads CASSLSGVMTDTQYF. The CDR3 nucleotides read TGCGCCAGCAGCTTGTCGGGAGTAATGACAGATACGCAGTATTTT.

The chain recombines TRBV7-8 with TRBJ1-3, with 7 bases fitting TRBD1. The CDR3 has 16 amino acids. V lost 3 bases to trimming and J lost 0 bases; unmatched junction nucleotides: 5. Germline lookup yields CDR1 SGHVS and CDR2 FQNEAQ. The CDR3, as DNA: TGTGCCAGCAGCTTCGGGACAGTCTACTCTGGAAACACCATATATTTT. Translation: CASSFGTVYSGNTIYF.

J is TRBJ1-5 and V is TRBV4-1; tentative D call: TRBD1 (5 bases). Trimming took off 1 base at V and 2 bases at J, with 9 bases between the two ends. The CDR3 spans 15 residues. The germline V gene encodes CDR1 MGHRA and CDR2 YSYEKL. This CDR3 reads CASSQVWGGNQPQHF. CDR3 DNA sequence: TGCGCCAGCAGCCAAGTATGGGGGGGCAATCAGCCCCAGCATTTT.

The chain joins TRBV7-3 to TRBJ2-3; TRBD2 agrees at 9 bases. The CDR3 has 18 residues. The germline gives CDR1 SGHTA, CDR2 FQGTGA. Germline trimming cut 3 bases from V and 6 bases from J; bases unmatched to any gene: 16. CDR3 sequence (DNA): TGTGCCAGCAGCTTTTCGATGACTAGCGGTATGGAAAGGGATACGCAGTATTTT. Translating it yields CASSFSMTSGMERDTQYF.

This clone was detected once. This chain links TRBV18 with TRBJ2-5, with 7 positions matching TRBD1. The length of the CDR3 is 15 residues. CDR1 KGHSH and CDR2 LQKENI come from the germline V gene. V was pared by 2 bases and J by 5 bases, with 8 bases of the junction left unmatched. Here the CDR3 DNA reads TGTGCCAGCTCACCATCGGGACAGCGACAGGAGACCCAGTACTTC. Protein: CASSPSGQRQETQYF.

Many counts were recorded for this clone. The chain recombines TRBV30 with TRBJ1-1; maybe TRBD1 (5 bases). The CDR3 has 13 amino acids. The germline V gene encodes CDR1 GTSNPN and CDR2 SVGIG (reference sequence). V was clipped by 5 bases and J by 1 base, with 11 bases between them. The CDR3 bases are TGTGCCTGGGACATGGGGGGGAACACTGAAGCTTTCTTT. Amino acids: CAWDMGGNTEAFF. Filled out from reference TRBV30 and TRBJ1-1, the complete variable domain reads SQTIHQWPATLVQPVGSPLSLECTVEGTSNPNLYWYRQAAGRGLQLLFYSVGIGQISSEVPQNLSASRPQDRQFILSSKKLLLSDSGFYLCAWDMGGNTEAFFGQGTRLTVV.

This rearrangement joins TRBV4-1 to TRBJ2-7; 10 nucleotides agree with TRBD2. CDR3 length: 14 amino acids. The V gene end was trimmed by 3 bases and the J gene end by 3 bases; junction bases not matched to a gene: 2. CDR1 is MGHRA, CDR2 YSYEKL, per germline. In DNA, the CDR3 is TGCGCCAGCAGCCACCTAGCGGGAGACTACGAGCAGTACTTC. It encodes CASSHLAGDYEQYF.

The chain joins TRBV6-5 to TRBJ2-5, with 12 bases that match TRBD2. The CDR3 is made up of 15 amino acids. The V and J ends lost 5 bases and 4 bases, in that order; junction bases with no gene match: 5. Per germline, CDR1 MNHEY and CDR2 SVGAGI. The DNA for the CDR3 is TGTGCCAGCAGTCTCGGGACTAGCGGGTCAGAGACCCAGTACTTC. Protein: CASSLGTSGSETQYF.